The sequence of this TCR beta chain was determined in a study of T cell responses to AZD1222 COVID-19 vaccine. The V gene's germline CDR1 is MRHNA and CDR2 SNTAGT. V was clipped by 10 bases and J by 8 bases, with 17 bases between them. The CDR3 is 13 amino acids. Here immunoSEQ multiplex PCR was the method, and the copy in TCRdb shows in-frame clones only, minus some. The table includes around 110,000 clones, over 75% detected once. As regards this clone: The antigen is undetermined.

Whole-study findings and limits: AZD1222 recipients seropositive at baseline numbered only 5 to 7. Among spike-specific TCRs, nearly half reportedly target unmutated variant regions. Clonal diversity was possibly underestimated; the donors were predominantly white British and more often female.

The TCR was taken from an adult in good health. The sample consisted of peripheral blood, taken on day 0 of MenACWY control vaccination. The V and J genes are TRBV6-4 and TRBJ1-4; D might be TRBD1 (5 bases). CDR3 in DNA: TGTGCCATGCCGGGACCAGGAGGGGAAAAACTGTTTTTT. This translates into CAMPGPGGEKLFF.